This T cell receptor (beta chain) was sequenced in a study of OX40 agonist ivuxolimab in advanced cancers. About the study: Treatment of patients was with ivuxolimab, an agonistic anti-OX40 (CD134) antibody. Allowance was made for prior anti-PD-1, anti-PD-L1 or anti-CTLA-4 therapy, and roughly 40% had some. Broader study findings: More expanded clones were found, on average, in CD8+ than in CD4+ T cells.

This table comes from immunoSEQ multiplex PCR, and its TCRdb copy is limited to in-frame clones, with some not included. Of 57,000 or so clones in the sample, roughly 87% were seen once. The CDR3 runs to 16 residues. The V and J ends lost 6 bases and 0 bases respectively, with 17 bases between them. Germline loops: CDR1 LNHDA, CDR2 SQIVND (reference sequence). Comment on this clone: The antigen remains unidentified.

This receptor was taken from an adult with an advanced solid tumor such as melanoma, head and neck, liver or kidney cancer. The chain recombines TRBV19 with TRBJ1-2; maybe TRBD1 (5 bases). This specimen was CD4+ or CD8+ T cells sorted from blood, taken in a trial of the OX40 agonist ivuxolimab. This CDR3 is CASSLGPGVANYGYTF. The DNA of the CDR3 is TGTGCCAGTAGCCTGGGCCCGGGGGTCGCTAACTATGGCTACACCTTC.